Each of the 10 T cell receptor beta chains below was sequenced from the same sample in a study of control samples from healthy donors and cancer patients (dated by TCRdb to 2020 to 2022). The library was built by means of the immunoSEQ multiplex PCR assay. Sourced from immuneACCESS, this table was stored by TCRdb with only in-frame sequences that have V and J called. A share of the clones is absent; for the studies checked, an unresolved V gene accounts for under half, and the remainder has no known explanation. The sample data list 120,000 or so clones, and approximately 87% of these were observed just once. Around 10% of the sample rests with the top ten. The sample consisted of blood. The receptors stem from a man younger than 40 in good health.

The CDR3 loop is CASSRASGGANTGELFF. The CDR3 DNA reads TGTGCCAGCAGCCGGGCTAGCGGGGGCGCGAACACCGGGGAGCTGTTTTTT. This chain links TRBV4-2 with TRBJ2-2; 10 positions agree with TRBD2. Looked up from germline, CDR1 is LGHNA and CDR2 is YNFKEQ. The V gene end was trimmed by 4 bases and the J gene end by 0 bases; junction bases not matched to a gene: 5. This CDR3 contains 17 residues.

V is TRBV13 and J is TRBJ1-1; TRBD1 is a possible D gene (6 bases). CDR1 and CDR2 (germline): PRHDT, FYEKMQ (reference sequence). The length of the CDR3 is 18 residues. Trimming stripped 5 bases from V and 3 bases from J, with 25 bases between. CDR3 sequence: CASSLSPYPGQTDTEAFF. The DNA for the CDR3 is TGTGCCAGCAGCCTAAGCCCGTACCCAGGACAGACGGACACTGAAGCTTTCTTT.

This clone has only one observation. CDR3 DNA sequence: TGTGCCAGCAGTGAAGCGCGAGGGACAGAACTGTTTTTT. Translating it yields CASSEARGTELFF. V is TRBV6-1 and J is TRBJ1-4; 7 bases line up with TRBD1. The CDR3 has 13 amino acids. Germline loops: CDR1 MNHNS, CDR2 SASEGT. V trimming: 0 bases; J trimming: 12 bases; junction bases outside the gene matches: 4.

The chain couples TRBV29-1 to TRBJ2-3, with 12 bases fitting TRBD1. The CDR3 covers 12 residues. Trimming cost V 6 bases and J 6 bases; bases outside gene matches: 1. Germline V gene sequence: CDR1 SQVTM, CDR2 ANQGSEA. The CDR3 DNA is TGCAGCGTGGGACAGGGGGCCGATACGCAGTATTTT. Translated: CSVGQGADTQYF.

The chain joins TRBV20-1 to TRBJ2-5; a weak D match, TRBD2 (5 bases). V was clipped by 2 bases and J by 7 bases, with 8 bases between them. CDR1 DFQATT and CDR2 SNEGSKA come from the germline V gene (reference sequence). The CDR3 totals 11 residues. CDR3 coding DNA: TGCAGTGCTAGAACTAGTGTGACCCAGTACTTC. Its protein is CSARTSVTQYF.

This clone was seen a few times. The chain uses TRBV6-5 and TRBJ2-7, with TRBD2 identical over 7 bases. Germline CDR1 reads MNHEY; CDR2 reads SVGAGI. V lost 7 bases to trimming and J lost 1 base; unmatched junction nucleotides: 7. This CDR3 comprises 14 residues. The CDR3, as DNA: TGTGCCAGCACCGCTGGGGAGGGGTCCTACGAGCAGTACGTC. Encoded protein: CASTAGEGSYEQYV.

In the case of this clone: A read error may produce the germline difference seen at one junction end. The chain has TRBV6-1 and TRBJ2-7; D gene ambiguous. Germline-derived CDR1 and CDR2 are MNHNS and SASEGT. CDR3 size: 12 residues. The CDR3 bases are TGTGCCAGCAGGGAAGGTTCCTACGAGCAGTACTTC. This gives the protein CASREGSYEQYF.

The sample holds one count of this clone. V and J are TRBV10-3 and TRBJ1-2; TRBD1 aligns across 7 bases. Per the germline V gene, CDR1 is ENHRY and CDR2 is SYGVKD. V shed 5 bases, J shed 8 bases, and the junction held 23 bases outside the gene matches. The CDR3 contains 18 residues. The CDR3: CAISRGDVRTGLPWGYTF. Written as DNA, the CDR3 is TGTGCCATCAGTAGGGGGGACGTCCGGACAGGCCTACCCTGGGGCTACACCTTC.

The chain couples TRBV2 to TRBJ1-3, with 9 bases identical to TRBD1. After removal of 6 bases from V and 7 bases from J, the junction contained 10 bases not matched to a gene. The germline V gene encodes CDR1 SNHLY and CDR2 FYNNEI. This CDR3 has 15 residues. For the CDR3, the DNA is TGTGCCAGCAGGGATGGGACAGGGACAGGGAACACCATATATTTT. This translates into CASRDGTGTGNTIYF.

This chain links TRBV7-9 with TRBJ1-1; TRBD1 aligns across 9 bases. The CDR3 is 14 amino acids. The V and J ends lost 5 bases and 4 bases, in that order; junction bases with no gene match: 5. Germline V lookup: CDR1 SEHNR, CDR2 FQNEAQ (reference sequence). CDR3 sequence: CASSLLTGGTEAFF. Here the CDR3 DNA reads TGTGCCAGCAGCCTTCTGACAGGGGGCACTGAAGCTTTCTTT.